This TCR beta chain stems from a study of T cell repertoires in cytomegalovirus infection. Looking at the study overall: It can be stated that public TCR beta signatures indicated CMV infection as well as a matching HLA type. Notes on the study in general: Identification of carriers of CMV plus the relevant HLA was achieved through cumulative public TCR beta family frequency. CMV-specific TCR beta clonotypes restricted by HLA-C were the ones dominating the ex vivo response.

Comments on this clonotype: The antigen remains unidentified.

V gave up 11 bases and J gave up 2 bases, with 12 bases separating them. Germline V lookup: CDR1 LNHNV, CDR2 YYDKDF (reference sequence). This CDR3 is built from 12 residues. TCRdb independently ran MiXCR on the reads; one entry per CDR3 protein. The repertoire includes approximately 750,000 distinct CDR3 sequences, 35% of them detected once, and 2.8% sits in the top ten. Sequenced material: PBMCs. The TCR comes from a human donor in good health (CMV status not recorded). Some clones in this sample may be carry-over from other donors' samples. This sequence joins TRBV15 and TRBJ1-1; D gene uncertain. The CDR3 sequence is CAVAFGNTEAFF. CDR3 nucleotide sequence: TGTGCCGTGGCTTTTGGAAACACTGAAGCTTTCTTT.